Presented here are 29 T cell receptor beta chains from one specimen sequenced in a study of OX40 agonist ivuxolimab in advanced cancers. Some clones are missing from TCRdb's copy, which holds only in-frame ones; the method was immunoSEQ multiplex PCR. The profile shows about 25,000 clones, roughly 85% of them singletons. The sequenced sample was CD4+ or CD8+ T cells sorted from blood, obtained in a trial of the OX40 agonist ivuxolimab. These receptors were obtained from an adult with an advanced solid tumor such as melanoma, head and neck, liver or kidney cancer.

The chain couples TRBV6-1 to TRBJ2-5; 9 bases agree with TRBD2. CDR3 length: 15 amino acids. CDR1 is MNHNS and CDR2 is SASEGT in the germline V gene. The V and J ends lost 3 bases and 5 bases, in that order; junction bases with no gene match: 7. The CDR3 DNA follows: TGTGCCAGCAGTGATGCAGCGGGGGGTTTGGAGACCCAGTACTTC. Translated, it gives CASSDAAGGLETQYF.

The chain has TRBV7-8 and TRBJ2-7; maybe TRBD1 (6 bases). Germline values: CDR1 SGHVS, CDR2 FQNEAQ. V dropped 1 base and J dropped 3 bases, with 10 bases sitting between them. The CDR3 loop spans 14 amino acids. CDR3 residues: CASSLVRTDYEQYF. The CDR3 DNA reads TGTGCCAGCAGCTTAGTAAGGACAGACTACGAGCAGTACTTC. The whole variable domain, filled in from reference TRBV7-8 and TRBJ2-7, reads GAGVSQSPRYKVAKRGQDVALRCDPISGHVSLFWYQQALGQGPEFLTYFQNEAQLDKSGLPSDRFFAERPEGSVSTLKIQRTQQEDSAVYLCASSLVRTDYEQYFGPGTRLTVT.

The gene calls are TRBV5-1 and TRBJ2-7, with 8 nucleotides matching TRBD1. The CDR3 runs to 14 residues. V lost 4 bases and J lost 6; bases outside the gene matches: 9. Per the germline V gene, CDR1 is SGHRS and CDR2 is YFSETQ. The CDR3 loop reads CASSNGQGRGEQYF. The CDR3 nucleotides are TGCGCCAGCAGCAACGGACAGGGAAGGGGCGAGCAGTACTTC.

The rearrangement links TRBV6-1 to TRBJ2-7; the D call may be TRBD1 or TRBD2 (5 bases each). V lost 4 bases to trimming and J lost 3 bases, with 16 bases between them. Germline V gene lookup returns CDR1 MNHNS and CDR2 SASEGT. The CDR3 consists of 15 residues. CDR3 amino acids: CASSAAGTPNYEQYF. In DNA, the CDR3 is TGTGCCAGCAGTGCTGCCGGGACGCCAAACTACGAGCAGTACTTC.

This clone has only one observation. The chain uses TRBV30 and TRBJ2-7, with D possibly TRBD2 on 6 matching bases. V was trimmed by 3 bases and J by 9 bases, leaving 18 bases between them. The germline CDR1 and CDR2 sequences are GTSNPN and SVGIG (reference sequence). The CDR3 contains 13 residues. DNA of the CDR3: TGTGCCTGGAGGACCGGACTAAGGGACGGGCAGTACTTC. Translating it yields CAWRTGLRDGQYF.

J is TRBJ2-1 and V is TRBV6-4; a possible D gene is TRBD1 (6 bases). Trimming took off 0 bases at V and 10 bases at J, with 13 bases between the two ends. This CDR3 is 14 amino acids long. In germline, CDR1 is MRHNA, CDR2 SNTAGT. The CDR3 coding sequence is TGTGCCAGCAGTGACTCGGGGGCCCCCAGGGAGCAGTTCTTC. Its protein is CASSDSGAPREQFF.

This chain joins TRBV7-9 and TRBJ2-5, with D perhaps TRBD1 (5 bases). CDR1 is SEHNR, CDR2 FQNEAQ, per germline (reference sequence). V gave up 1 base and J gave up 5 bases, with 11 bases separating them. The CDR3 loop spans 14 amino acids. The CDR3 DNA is TGTGCCAGCAGCTTAGGGGGCTTCTTGGAGACCCAGTACTTC. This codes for CASSLGGFLETQYF.

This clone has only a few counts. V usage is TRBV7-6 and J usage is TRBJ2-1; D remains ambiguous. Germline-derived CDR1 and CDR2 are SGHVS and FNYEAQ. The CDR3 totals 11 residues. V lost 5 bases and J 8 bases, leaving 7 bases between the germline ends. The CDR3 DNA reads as TGTGCCAGCAGCCGAGGTGATGAGCAGTTCTTC. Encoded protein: CASSRGDEQFF.

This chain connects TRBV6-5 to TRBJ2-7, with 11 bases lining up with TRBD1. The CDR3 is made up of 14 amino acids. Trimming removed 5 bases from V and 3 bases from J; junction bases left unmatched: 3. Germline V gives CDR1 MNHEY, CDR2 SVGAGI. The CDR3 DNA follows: TGTGCCAGCAGTCCGGGACAGGGGGTCTACGAGCAGTACTTC. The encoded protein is CASSPGQGVYEQYF.

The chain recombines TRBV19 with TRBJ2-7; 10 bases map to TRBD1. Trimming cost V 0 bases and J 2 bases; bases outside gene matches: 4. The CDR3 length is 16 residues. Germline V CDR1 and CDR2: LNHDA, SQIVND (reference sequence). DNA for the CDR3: TGTGCCAGTAGTATAGATCAGGACAGGGGGACCTACGAGCAGTACTTC. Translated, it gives CASSIDQDRGTYEQYF. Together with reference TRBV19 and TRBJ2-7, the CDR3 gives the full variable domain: DGGITQSPKYLFRKEGQNVTLSCEQNLNHDAMYWYRQDPGQGLRLIYYSQIVNDFQKGDIAEGYSVSREKKESFPLTVTSAQKNPTAFYLCASSIDQDRGTYEQYFGPGTRLTVT.

In DNA, the CDR3 is TGTGCCAGCAGTGACCCTCCCGGGACTAGCAAACCGGGCGAGCAGTACTTC. As protein: CASSDPPGTSKPGEQYF. The V call is TRBV6-4, the J call TRBJ2-7, with 9 positions matching TRBD2. V trimming: 2 bases; J trimming: 6 bases; junction bases outside the gene matches: 14. Looked up from germline, CDR1 is MRHNA and CDR2 is SNTAGT. The CDR3 is 17 amino acids.

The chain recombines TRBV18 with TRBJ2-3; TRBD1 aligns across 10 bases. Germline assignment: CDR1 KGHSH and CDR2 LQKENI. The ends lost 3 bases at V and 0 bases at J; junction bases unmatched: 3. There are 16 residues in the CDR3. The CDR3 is CASSPDRGISTDTQYF. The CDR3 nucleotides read TGTGCCAGCTCACCGGACAGGGGGATCAGCACAGATACGCAGTATTTT.

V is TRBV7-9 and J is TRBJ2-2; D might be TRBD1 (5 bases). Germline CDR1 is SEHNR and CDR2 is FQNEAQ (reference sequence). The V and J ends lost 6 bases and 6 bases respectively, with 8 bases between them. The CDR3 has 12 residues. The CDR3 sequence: CASRTEAGELFF. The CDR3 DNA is TGTGCCAGCAGGACAGAGGCCGGGGAGCTGTTTTTT. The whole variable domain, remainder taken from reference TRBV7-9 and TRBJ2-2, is DTGVSQNPRHKITKRGQNVTFRCDPISEHNRLYWYRQTLGQGPEFLTYFQNEAQLEKSRLLSDRFSAERPKGSFSTLEIQRTEQGDSAMYLCASRTEAGELFFGEGSRLTVL.

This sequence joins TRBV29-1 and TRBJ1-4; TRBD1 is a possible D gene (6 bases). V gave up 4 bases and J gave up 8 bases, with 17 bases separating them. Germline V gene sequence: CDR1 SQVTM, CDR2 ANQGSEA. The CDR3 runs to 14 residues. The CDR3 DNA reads TGCAGCGTTGGGGGGGCGGCAGGGGAAGAAAAACTGTTTTTT. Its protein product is CSVGGAAGEEKLFF.

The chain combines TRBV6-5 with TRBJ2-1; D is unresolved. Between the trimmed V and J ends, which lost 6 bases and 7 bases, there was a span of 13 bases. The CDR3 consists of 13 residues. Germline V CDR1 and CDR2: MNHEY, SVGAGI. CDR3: CASSQTPGNEQFF. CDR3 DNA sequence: TGTGCCAGCAGCCAGACACCCGGGAATGAGCAGTTCTTC.

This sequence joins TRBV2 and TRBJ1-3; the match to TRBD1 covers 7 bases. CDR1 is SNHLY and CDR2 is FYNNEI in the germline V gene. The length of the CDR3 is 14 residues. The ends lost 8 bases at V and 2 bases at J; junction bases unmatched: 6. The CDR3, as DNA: TGTGCCAGCCGGCACAGGGGCACTGGAAACACCATATATTTT. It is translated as CASRHRGTGNTIYF.

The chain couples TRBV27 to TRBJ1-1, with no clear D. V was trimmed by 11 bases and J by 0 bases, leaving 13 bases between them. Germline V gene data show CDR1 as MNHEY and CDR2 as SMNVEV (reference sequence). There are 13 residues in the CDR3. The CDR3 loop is CAVSGRLNTEAFF. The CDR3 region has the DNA TGTGCCGTTTCCGGGCGGCTGAACACTGAAGCTTTCTTT.

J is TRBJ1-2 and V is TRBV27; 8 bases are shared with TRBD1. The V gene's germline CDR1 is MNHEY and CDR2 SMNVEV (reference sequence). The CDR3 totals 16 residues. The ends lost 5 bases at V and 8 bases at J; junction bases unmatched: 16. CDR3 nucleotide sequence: TGTGCCAGCAGTCCTACAGGGGGTGTAGATGTGGGCGGCTACACCTTC. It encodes CASSPTGGVDVGGYTF.

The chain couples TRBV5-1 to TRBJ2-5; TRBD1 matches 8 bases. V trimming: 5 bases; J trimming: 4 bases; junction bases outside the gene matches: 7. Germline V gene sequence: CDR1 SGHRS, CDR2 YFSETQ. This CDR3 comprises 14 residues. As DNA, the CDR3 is TGCGCCAGCAGGGAGGACAGGGCTGCAGAGACCCAGTACTTC. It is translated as CASREDRAAETQYF.

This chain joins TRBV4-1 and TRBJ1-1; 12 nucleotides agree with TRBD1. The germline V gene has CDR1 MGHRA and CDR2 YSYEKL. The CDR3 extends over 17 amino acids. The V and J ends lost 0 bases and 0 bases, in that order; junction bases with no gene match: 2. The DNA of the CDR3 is TGCGCCAGCAGCCAAGAGGGACAGGGGGCTATGAACACTGAAGCTTTCTTT. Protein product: CASSQEGQGAMNTEAFF.

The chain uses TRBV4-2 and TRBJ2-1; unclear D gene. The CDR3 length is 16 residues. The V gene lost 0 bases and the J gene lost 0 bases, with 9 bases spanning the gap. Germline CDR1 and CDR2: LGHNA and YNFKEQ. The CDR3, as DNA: TGTGCCAGCAGCCAAGAGACGGGTGGCTCCTACAATGAGCAGTTCTTC. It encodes CASSQETGGSYNEQFF.

This chain's CDR3 is CASSVGGGQGARMYGYTF. The DNA for the CDR3 is TGTGCCAGCAGCGTAGGAGGGGGACAGGGGGCGCGAATGTATGGCTACACCTTC. The chain joins TRBV9 to TRBJ1-2; 12 bases are shared with TRBD1. V gave up 0 bases and J gave up 5 bases; unmatched junction bases: 11. This CDR3 region has 18 residues. Germline V gene data show CDR1 as SGDLS and CDR2 as YYNGEE.

In DNA, the CDR3 is TGTGCCAGCAGTTTGCAGATGGGCCTTAACACTGAAGCTTTCTTT. Its protein is CASSLQMGLNTEAFF. The chain joins TRBV28 to TRBJ1-1; no clear D gene. The CDR3 spans 15 residues. The germline CDR1 and CDR2 sequences are MDHEN and SYDVKM. V was cut by 3 bases and J by 2 bases, with 13 bases left in between.

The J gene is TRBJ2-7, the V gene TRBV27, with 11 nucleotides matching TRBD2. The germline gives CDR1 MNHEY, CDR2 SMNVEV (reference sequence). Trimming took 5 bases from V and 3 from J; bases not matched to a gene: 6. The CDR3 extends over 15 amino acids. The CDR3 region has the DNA TGTGCCAGCAGTCCCGGACTAGCGGGCCTCTACGAGCAGTACTTC. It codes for CASSPGLAGLYEQYF.

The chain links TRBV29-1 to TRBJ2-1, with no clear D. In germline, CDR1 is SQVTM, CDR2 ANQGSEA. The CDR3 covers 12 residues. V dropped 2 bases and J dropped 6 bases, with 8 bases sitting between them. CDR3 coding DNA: TGCAGCGTTGAATCGGCTGGCAATGAGCAGTTCTTC. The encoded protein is CSVESAGNEQFF.

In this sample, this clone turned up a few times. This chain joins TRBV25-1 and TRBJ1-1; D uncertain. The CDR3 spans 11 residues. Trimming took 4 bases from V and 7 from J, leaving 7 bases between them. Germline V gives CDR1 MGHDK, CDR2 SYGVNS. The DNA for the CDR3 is TGTGCCAGCAGTGCAGTGAGTGAAGCTTTCTTT. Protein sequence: CASSAVSEAFF.

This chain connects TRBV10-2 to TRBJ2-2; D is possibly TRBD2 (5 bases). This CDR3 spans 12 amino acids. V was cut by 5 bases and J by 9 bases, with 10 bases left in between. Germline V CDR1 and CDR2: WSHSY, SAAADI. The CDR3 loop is CASSRGFWELFF. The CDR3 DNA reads TGCGCCAGCAGTCGAGGGTTCTGGGAGCTGTTTTTT.

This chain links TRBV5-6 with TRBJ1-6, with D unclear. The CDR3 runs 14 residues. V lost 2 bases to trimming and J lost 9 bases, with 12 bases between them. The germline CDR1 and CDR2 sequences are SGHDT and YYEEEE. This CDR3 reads CASSFGGNGSPLHF. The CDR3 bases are TGTGCCAGCAGCTTCGGAGGGAACGGTTCACCCCTCCACTTT.

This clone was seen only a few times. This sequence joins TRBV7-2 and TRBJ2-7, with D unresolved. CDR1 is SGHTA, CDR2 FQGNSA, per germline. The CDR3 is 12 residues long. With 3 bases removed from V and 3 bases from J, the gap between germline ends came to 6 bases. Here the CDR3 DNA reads TGTGCCAGCAGCTTGCTGGACTACGAGCAGTACTTC. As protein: CASSLLDYEQYF. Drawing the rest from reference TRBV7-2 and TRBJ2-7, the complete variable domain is GAGVSQSPSNKVTEKGKDVELRCDPISGHTALYWYRQSLGQGLEFLIYFQGNSAPDKSGLPSDRFSAERTGGSVSTLTIQRTQQEDSAVYLCASSLLDYEQYFGPGTRLTVT.